This TCR beta chain was retrieved from a study of Graves' ophthalmopathy and Graves' hyperthyroidism. Study-level points and caveats: Ophthalmopathy versus stable hyperthyroidism: 13-signature model gave around 85% sensitivity, around 81% specificity. The authors also found most expanded thyroid clonotypes above 0.001 frequency in blood.

A note on this clonotype: What it binds is unknown.

Researchers turned away patients with other autoimmune diseases, uncontrolled infections, pregnancy or lactation. The authors amplified TCR beta CDR3 regions, and they did so from RNA transcripts for repertoire sequencing. A first-round RT-PCR used HTBI primers, followed by a second-round multiplex PCR. In TCRdb, the multiplex PCR reads were re-called with MiXCR into one record per CDR3 protein. In the table there are hundreds of thousands of distinct CDR3 sequences, about 24% of which are singletons. Sample: peripheral blood. The source is a woman aged 18-29 years with stable Graves' hyperthyroidism. Some clones in this sample may be carry-over from other donors' samples.

The CDR3 region has the DNA TGTGCCAGCAGTCGCCTCTCCGGGACAGGGGTGTACCTCCACGAGCAGTACTTC. Its translation is CASSRLSGTGVYLHEQYF. The chain is built from TRBV12-3 or TRBV12-4 and TRBJ2-7; TRBD1 agrees at 10 bases. V lost 5 bases, J lost 5 bases, and 18 bases stayed unmatched. CDR3 length equals 18 residues.